This T cell receptor beta chain comes out of a study of long-term antiretroviral therapy in people with HIV. Findings and caveats of the study: The ART regimens used between about 2003 and 2018 may be less effective than current ones.

Researchers ran immunoSEQ v3.0 at survey level. Repertoires were generated with immunoSEQ multiplex PCR, while TCRdb's copy carries only in-frame clones and drops some. Here the sample spans 30,000 or so clones, 65% to 85% being singletons. The germline CDR1 and CDR2 sequences are MNHEY and SMNVEV (reference sequence). Deletions cut 8 bases from V and 5 bases from J, with 15 bases between. The CDR3 sequence is 13 residues long. To note about this clone: Antigen specificity is unknown.

The sequence derives from a young man with HIV. Material: unsorted PBMCs, obtained 0.4 years after starting antiretroviral therapy. The chain couples TRBV27 to TRBJ1-1; no clear D gene. CDR3 amino acids: CASRLGFGTEAFF. The CDR3 coding sequence is TGTGCCAGCCGCCTGGGGTTCGGGACTGAAGCTTTCTTT.